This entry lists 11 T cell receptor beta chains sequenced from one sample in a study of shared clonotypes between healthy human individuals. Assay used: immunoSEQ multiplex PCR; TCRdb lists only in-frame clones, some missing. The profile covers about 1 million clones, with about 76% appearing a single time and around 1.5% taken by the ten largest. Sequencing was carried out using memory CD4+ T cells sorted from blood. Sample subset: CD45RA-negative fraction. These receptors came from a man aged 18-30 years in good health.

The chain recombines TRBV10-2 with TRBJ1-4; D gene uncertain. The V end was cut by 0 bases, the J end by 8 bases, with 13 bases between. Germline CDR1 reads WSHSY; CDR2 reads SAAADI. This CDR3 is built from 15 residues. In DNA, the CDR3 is TGCGCCAGCAGTGAGTCGAGGAAGCCTCAGGAAAAACTGTTTTTT. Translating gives CASSESRKPQEKLFF.

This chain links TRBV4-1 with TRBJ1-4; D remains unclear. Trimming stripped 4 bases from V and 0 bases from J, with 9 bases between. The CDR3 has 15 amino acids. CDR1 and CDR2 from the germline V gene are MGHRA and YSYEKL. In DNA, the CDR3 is TGCGCCAGCAGCCCAGACGTAGCAACTAATGAAAAACTGTTTTTT. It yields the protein CASSPDVATNEKLFF.

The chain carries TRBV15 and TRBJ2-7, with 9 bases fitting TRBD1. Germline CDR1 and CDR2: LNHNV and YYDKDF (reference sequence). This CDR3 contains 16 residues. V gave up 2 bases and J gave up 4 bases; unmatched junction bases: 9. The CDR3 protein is CATSRSAGQGMYEQYF. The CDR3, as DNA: TGTGCCACCAGCAGAAGCGCGGGACAGGGTATGTACGAGCAGTACTTC. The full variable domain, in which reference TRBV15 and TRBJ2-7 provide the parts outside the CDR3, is DAMVIQNPRYQVTQFGKPVTLSCSQTLNHNVMYWYQQKSSQAPKLLFHYYDKDFNNEADTPDNFQSRRPNTSFCFLDIRSPGLGDTAMYLCATSRSAGQGMYEQYFGPGTRLTVT.

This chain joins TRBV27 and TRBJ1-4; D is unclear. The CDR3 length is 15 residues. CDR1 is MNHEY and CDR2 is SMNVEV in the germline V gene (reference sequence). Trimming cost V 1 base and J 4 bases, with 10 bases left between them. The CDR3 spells CASSLFRTNNEKLFF. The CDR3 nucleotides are TGTGCCAGCAGTTTATTCCGGACCAATAATGAAAAACTGTTTTTT.

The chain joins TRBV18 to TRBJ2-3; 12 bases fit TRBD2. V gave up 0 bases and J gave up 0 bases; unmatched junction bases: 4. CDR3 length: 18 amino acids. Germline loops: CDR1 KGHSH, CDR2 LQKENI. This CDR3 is CASSPPPGTSGSTDTQYF. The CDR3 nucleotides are TGTGCCAGCTCACCACCGCCGGGGACTAGCGGGAGCACAGATACGCAGTATTTT.

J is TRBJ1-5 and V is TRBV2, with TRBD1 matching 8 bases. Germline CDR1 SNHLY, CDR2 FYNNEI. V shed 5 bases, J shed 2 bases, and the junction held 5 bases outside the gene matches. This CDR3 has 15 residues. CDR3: CASSSKTGGNQPQHF. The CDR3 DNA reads TGTGCCAGCAGTTCAAAGACAGGGGGCAATCAGCCCCAGCATTTT.

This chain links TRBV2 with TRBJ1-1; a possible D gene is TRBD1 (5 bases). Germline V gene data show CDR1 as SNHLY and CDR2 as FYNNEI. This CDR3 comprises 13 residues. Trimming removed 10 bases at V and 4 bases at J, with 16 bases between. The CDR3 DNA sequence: TGTGCCACCTCCGGGGCTAAGAGCACTGAAGCTTTCTTT. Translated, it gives CATSGAKSTEAFF.

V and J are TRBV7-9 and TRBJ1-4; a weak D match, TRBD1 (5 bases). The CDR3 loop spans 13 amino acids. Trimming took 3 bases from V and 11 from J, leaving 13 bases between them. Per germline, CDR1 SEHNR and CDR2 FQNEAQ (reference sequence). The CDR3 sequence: CASSLMGREKLFF. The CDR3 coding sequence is TGTGCCAGCAGCTTGATGGGCAGGGAGAAACTGTTTTTT.

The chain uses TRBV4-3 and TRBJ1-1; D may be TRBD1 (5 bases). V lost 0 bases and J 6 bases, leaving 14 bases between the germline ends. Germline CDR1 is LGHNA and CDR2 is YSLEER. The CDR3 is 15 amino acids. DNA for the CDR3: TGCGCCAGCAGCCAAGATTTTGGGGGGGTCTCTGAAGCTTTCTTT. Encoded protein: CASSQDFGGVSEAFF.

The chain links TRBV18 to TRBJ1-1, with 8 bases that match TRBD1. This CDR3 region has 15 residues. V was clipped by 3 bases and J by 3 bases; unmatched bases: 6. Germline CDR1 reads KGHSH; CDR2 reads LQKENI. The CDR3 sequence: CASSPSRGQDTEAFF. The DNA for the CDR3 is TGTGCCAGCTCACCCTCCAGGGGGCAGGACACTGAAGCTTTCTTT.

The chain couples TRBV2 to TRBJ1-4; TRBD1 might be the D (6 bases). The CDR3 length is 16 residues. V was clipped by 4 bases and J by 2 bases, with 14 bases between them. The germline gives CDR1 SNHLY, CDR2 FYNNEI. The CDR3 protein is CASSGGGGSTNEKLFF. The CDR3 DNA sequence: TGTGCCAGCAGTGGTGGAGGGGGTTCGACTAATGAAAAACTGTTTTTT.